The T cell receptor (beta chain) under discussion was sequenced for a study of blood T cell repertoires in COVID-19. Study at large: Acute-phase and convalescent COVID-19 samples originated in the United States, Italy and Spain. PBMCs, B-cell-depleted T cells, or T cells provided the cDNA or gDNA that made up the material.

Germline CDR1 LGHNA, CDR2 YNFKEQ. V dropped 2 bases and J dropped 8; count of bases not matched to a gene: 4. The CDR3 loop spans 15 amino acids. The table came from immunoSEQ multiplex PCR; TCRdb's copy has only in-frame clones and leaves some out. The repertoire has 100,000 to 130,000 clones, just over 70% of them found once; the top ten carry less than 2%. The source material was peripheral blood. This sequence joins TRBV4-2 and TRBJ2-1; 12 bases map to TRBD2. The receptor's source is a woman between 40 and 55 years old with acute or convalescent COVID-19. CDR3 sequence (DNA): TGTGCCAGCAGCCAACTAGCGGGGGGGCCGGATGAGCAGTTCTTC. This encodes CASSQLAGGPDEQFF.